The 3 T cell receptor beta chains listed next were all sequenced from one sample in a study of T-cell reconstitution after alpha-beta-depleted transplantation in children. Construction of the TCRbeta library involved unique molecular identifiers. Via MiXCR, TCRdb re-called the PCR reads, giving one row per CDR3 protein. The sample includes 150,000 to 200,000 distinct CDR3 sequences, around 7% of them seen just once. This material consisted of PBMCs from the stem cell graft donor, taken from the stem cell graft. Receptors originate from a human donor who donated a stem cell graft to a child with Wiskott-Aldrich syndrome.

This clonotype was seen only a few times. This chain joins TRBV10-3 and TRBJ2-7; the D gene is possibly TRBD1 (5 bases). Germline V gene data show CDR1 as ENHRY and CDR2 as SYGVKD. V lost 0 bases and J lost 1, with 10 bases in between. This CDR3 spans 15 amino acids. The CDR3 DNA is TGTGCCATCAGTGAGTCTCCGCAGGGTTCCTACGAGCAGTACTTC. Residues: CAISESPQGSYEQYF.

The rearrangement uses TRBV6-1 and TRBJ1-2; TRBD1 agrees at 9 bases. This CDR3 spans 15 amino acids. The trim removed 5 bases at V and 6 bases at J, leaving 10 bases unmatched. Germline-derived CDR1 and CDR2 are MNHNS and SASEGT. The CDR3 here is CASSIRGQGEDGYTF. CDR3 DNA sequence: TGTGCCAGCAGTATCCGGGGACAGGGAGAGGATGGCTACACCTTC.

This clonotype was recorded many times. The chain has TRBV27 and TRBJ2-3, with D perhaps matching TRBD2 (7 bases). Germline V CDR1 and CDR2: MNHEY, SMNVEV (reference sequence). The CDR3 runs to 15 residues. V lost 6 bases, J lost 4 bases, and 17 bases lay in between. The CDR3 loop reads CASRGIGEGADTQYF. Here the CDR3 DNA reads TGTGCCAGCAGAGGGATCGGGGAGGGGGCAGATACGCAGTATTTT.